Below, 29 T cell receptor beta chains from the same sample are listed, as sequenced in a study of early T cells in non-severe SARS-CoV-2 infection. TCRdb re-called the 5' RACE reads with MiXCR, one entry per CDR3 protein. The top ten clones hold about 13% of a sample with approximately 56,000 distinct CDR3 sequences, approximately 10% of them seen once. Sequencing was carried out using whole blood. These receptor sequences come from an adult who was a healthcare worker with PCR-confirmed SARS-CoV-2 infection or an uninfected control (not recorded which).

The V and J genes are TRBV12-3 or TRBV12-4 and TRBJ2-1, with 7 bases fitting TRBD1. V shed 5 bases, J shed 9 bases, and the junction held 7 bases outside the gene matches. This CDR3 is built from 13 residues. As DNA, the CDR3 is TGTGCCAGCAGTATGGGGACAGTGGGTGAGCAGTTCTTC. Amino acids: CASSMGTVGEQFF.

This clonotype is categorized as medium-sized. This chain links TRBV4-2 with TRBJ2-4, with TRBD1 matching over 7 bases. The CDR3 has 15 amino acids. Germline lookup yields CDR1 LGHNA and CDR2 YNFKEQ. The junction had 9 bases not matched to a gene; V was cut back by 2 bases and J by 8 bases. CDR3 amino acids: CASSQILQGRDIQYF. The CDR3 DNA follows: TGTGCCAGCAGCCAAATATTACAGGGGAGAGACATTCAGTACTTC.

This chain links TRBV3-1 with TRBJ2-5; TRBD2 aligns across 14 bases. There are 16 residues in the CDR3. V shed 4 bases, J shed 4 bases, and the junction held 5 bases outside the gene matches. Germline values: CDR1 LGHDT, CDR2 YNNKEL (reference sequence). The CDR3, as DNA: TGTGCCAGCAGCCGACTAGCGGGAGGGGGTAGAGAGACCCAGTACTTC. This encodes CASSRLAGGGRETQYF.

The chain couples TRBV6-2 or TRBV6-3 to TRBJ1-2, with D hard to call. V was cut by 2 bases and J by 6 bases, with 10 bases left in between. CDR3 length: 13 residues. CDR1 and CDR2 (germline): MNHEY, SVGEGT. The CDR3 loop reads CASSYIGMDGYTF. Here the CDR3 DNA reads TGTGCCAGCAGTTACATAGGGATGGATGGCTACACCTTC.

This clonotype was recorded at least ten times. The chain has TRBV6-5 and TRBJ2-7; D is perhaps TRBD1 or TRBD2 (5 bases each). CDR1 is MNHEY and CDR2 is SVGAGI in the germline V gene. The CDR3 is 14 amino acids. Trimming cost V 4 bases and J 3 bases, with 13 bases left between them. The chain's CDR3 is CASSSGTRVYEQYF. The CDR3, as DNA: TGTGCCAGCAGTTCCGGGACGAGAGTCTACGAGCAGTACTTC.

This clonotype was seen at least ten times. The chain has TRBV5-4 and TRBJ2-1; D might be TRBD2 (5 bases). Per the germline V gene, CDR1 is SGHNT and CDR2 is YYREEE (reference sequence). The length of the CDR3 is 14 residues. V dropped 4 bases and J dropped 9 bases, with 17 bases sitting between them. CDR3 DNA sequence: TGTGCCAGCAGCCCGGACTTGCTTACGAGTGAGCAGTTCTTC. This sequence encodes CASSPDLLTSEQFF.

This clonotype was seen ten or more times. The V and J genes are TRBV7-9 and TRBJ1-2; 7 nucleotides line up with TRBD1. After removal of 6 bases from V and 6 bases from J, the junction contained 13 bases not matched to a gene. This CDR3 is built from 15 residues. Per germline, CDR1 SEHNR and CDR2 FQNEAQ (reference sequence). The chain's CDR3 is CASSWGQLGGNGYTF. DNA for the CDR3: TGTGCCAGCAGTTGGGGACAGCTCGGGGGAAATGGCTACACCTTC.

This clonotype was picked up many times. The chain is built from TRBV18 and TRBJ1-2; D call uncertain. V lost 5 bases to trimming and J lost 3 bases, with 16 bases between them. The germline V gene encodes CDR1 KGHSH and CDR2 LQKENI. This CDR3 contains 15 residues. The CDR3 coding sequence is TGTGCCAGCTCATCCAGTCCCCGCGGTGACTATGGCTACACCTTC. It is translated as CASSSSPRGDYGYTF.

This clonotype was counted ten times or more. The rearrangement links TRBV7-2 to TRBJ2-7; tentatively, D is TRBD2 (5 bases). The germline V gene encodes CDR1 SGHTA and CDR2 FQGNSA. Trimming shortened V by 1 base and J by 0 bases, and 10 bases separated the two germline ends. The CDR3 is 15 residues long. The chain's CDR3 is CASSLESSRSYEQYF. CDR3 coding DNA: TGTGCCAGCAGCTTAGAGTCTAGCCGCTCCTACGAGCAGTACTTC.

The chain recombines TRBV6-5 with TRBJ2-3; D not resolved. Germline CDR1 reads MNHEY; CDR2 reads SVGAGI. The CDR3 is 16 residues long. Trimming pared 4 bases from V and 2 bases from J, leaving 16 bases between. The CDR3 region is CASSFNSGYHTDTQYF. In DNA form, the CDR3 reads TGTGCCAGCAGTTTCAACTCAGGATACCACACAGATACGCAGTATTTT.

This clonotype appeared many times. The chain is built from TRBV7-3 and TRBJ2-3; D gene ambiguous. The CDR3 runs 13 residues. Germline CDR1 and CDR2: SGHTA and FQGTGA. The V end lost 2 bases, the J end lost 4 bases, and 7 bases lay between the germline ends. CDR3 region: CASSLGLADTQYF. CDR3 nucleotide sequence: TGTGCCAGCAGCTTAGGCTTGGCAGATACGCAGTATTTT.

This clonotype has a count of ten or more. The chain uses TRBV20-1 and TRBJ1-2; perhaps TRBD1 as D (5 bases). CDR3 length equals 11 residues. Germline V gives CDR1 DFQATT, CDR2 SNEGSKA (reference sequence). CDR3 region: CSREANYGYTF. CDR3 DNA sequence: TGCTCCAGGGAAGCTAACTATGGCTACACCTTC.

This clonotype came up many times. The CDR3: CASGGERYTF. The DNA for the CDR3 is TGTGCCAGCGGGGGGGAGCGCTACACCTTC. V gene TRBV2 combines with J gene TRBJ1-2; weak D call: TRBD1 (5 bases). This CDR3 contains 10 residues. Germline V gene lookup returns CDR1 SNHLY and CDR2 FYNNEI. Trimming removed 8 bases at V and 9 bases at J, with 10 bases between.

Many counts were recorded for this clonotype. The chain joins TRBV7-8 to TRBJ2-2; D gene uncertain. V shed 5 bases and J shed 7 bases, with 8 bases lying between them. Germline CDR1 is SGHVS and CDR2 is FQNEAQ. The CDR3 extends over 12 amino acids. CDR3 sequence: CASSPGLGELFF. CDR3 coding DNA: TGTGCCAGCAGCCCCGGTCTCGGGGAGCTGTTTTTT.

This chain connects TRBV7-2 to TRBJ2-2; D is ambiguous. CDR1 and CDR2 from the germline V gene are SGHTA and FQGNSA. Trimming shortened V by 10 bases and J by 9 bases, and 12 bases separated the two germline ends. This CDR3 is built from 11 residues. CDR3 bases: TGTGCCATCGGCCTGTGGAGGGAGCTGTTTTTT. This translates into CAIGLWRELFF.

This chain links TRBV18 with TRBJ2-6; D remains unclear. Trimming took 0 bases from V and 2 from J, leaving 5 bases between them. Looked up from germline, CDR1 is KGHSH and CDR2 is LQKENI. The CDR3 covers 15 residues. Here the CDR3 DNA reads TGTGCCAGCTCACCACCGCAGACTGGGGCCAACGTCCTGACTTTC. Its translation: CASSPPQTGANVLTF.

This clonotype appeared many times. The chain recombines TRBV5-4 with TRBJ2-1; D call uncertain. Germline CDR1 reads SGHNT; CDR2 reads YYREEE (reference sequence). V dropped 2 bases and J dropped 0 bases, with 12 bases sitting between them. This CDR3 has 16 amino acids. The CDR3 DNA reads TGTGCCAGCAGCTTAGAGCGTTTCAGCTCCTACAATGAGCAGTTCTTC. Its translation: CASSLERFSSYNEQFF.

This clonotype was observed at least ten times. The chain employs TRBV20-1 and TRBJ2-1; tentatively, D is TRBD2 (5 bases). This CDR3 has 12 residues. Between the trimmed V and J ends, which lost 3 bases and 6 bases, there was a span of 9 bases. Germline V gene sequence: CDR1 DFQATT, CDR2 SNEGSKA (reference sequence). The CDR3 protein is CSASEGPNEQFF. CDR3 nucleotide sequence: TGCAGTGCTAGCGAGGGCCCCAATGAGCAGTTCTTC.

In this sample, this clonotype turned up a few times. The chain combines TRBV6-1 with TRBJ1-1; D is ambiguous. V shed 2 bases and J shed 6 bases, with 7 bases lying between them. Germline CDR1 and CDR2: MNHNS and SASEGT. The CDR3 sequence is 12 residues long. The CDR3 DNA is TGTGCCAGCAGTGAATGGAGCTCTGAAGCTTTCTTT. This translates into CASSEWSSEAFF.

This clonotype was observed many times. V and J are TRBV7-9 and TRBJ1-5; D remains ambiguous. The CDR3 is made up of 13 amino acids. CDR1 is SEHNR, CDR2 FQNEAQ, per germline (reference sequence). V shed 5 bases and J shed 2 bases, with 7 bases lying between them. This CDR3 is CASSLRGNQPQHF. The CDR3 DNA reads TGTGCCAGCAGCCTCAGAGGCAATCAGCCCCAGCATTTT.

This clonotype was seen a handful of times. The V gene is TRBV5-1, the J gene TRBJ2-2, with 8 bases fitting TRBD1. CDR3 length: 15 amino acids. V lost 2 bases, J lost 6 bases, and 6 bases stayed unmatched. From germline, CDR1 is SGHRS and CDR2 YFSETQ. The chain's CDR3 is CASSFAGGSAGELFF. In nucleotides, the CDR3 is TGCGCCAGCAGCTTCGCAGGGGGCTCGGCCGGGGAGCTGTTTTTT.

The chain links TRBV12-3 or TRBV12-4 to TRBJ2-2; 8 bases agree with TRBD1. V lost 6 bases and J lost 4; bases outside the gene matches: 10. This CDR3 comprises 16 residues. This chain's CDR3 is CASRLTGDRTTGELFF. CDR3 DNA sequence: TGTGCCAGCAGATTGACAGGGGATCGGACCACCGGGGAGCTGTTTTTT.

This clonotype was counted between two and nine times. The chain joins TRBV29-1 to TRBJ2-7, with a possible D match to TRBD1 (5 bases). The CDR3 length is 14 residues. The V end lost 4 bases, the J end lost 7 bases, and 20 bases lay between the germline ends. The germline gives CDR1 SQVTM, CDR2 ANQGSEA. The CDR3 loop is CSVGVGAITTEQYF. The CDR3 DNA follows: TGCAGCGTTGGCGTAGGGGCAATAACTACGGAGCAGTACTTC.

This clonotype was seen at least ten times. The chain couples TRBV7-2 to TRBJ2-3, with unresolved D. The CDR3 covers 14 residues. Germline V CDR1 and CDR2: SGHTA, FQGNSA. The V and J ends lost 0 bases and 4 bases respectively, with 8 bases between them. Written as DNA, the CDR3 is TGTGCCAGCAGCTTAGCAGGGCCCGCAGATACGCAGTATTTT. Translated: CASSLAGPADTQYF.

This clonotype was seen ten or more times. This chain joins TRBV30 and TRBJ1-5, with 8 bases aligning to TRBD1. The CDR3 runs 14 residues. Germline assignment: CDR1 GTSNPN and CDR2 SVGIG (reference sequence). Trimming removed 2 bases from V and 6 bases from J; junction bases left unmatched: 6. This CDR3 reads CAWSQDRGRQPQHF. CDR3 DNA: TGTGCCTGGAGTCAAGACAGGGGACGTCAGCCCCAGCATTTT.

This clonotype was counted only a few times. The chain has TRBV3-1 and TRBJ2-5; no clear D. The CDR3 length is 12 residues. The V and J ends lost 1 base and 5 bases respectively, with 5 bases between them. Germline loops: CDR1 LGHDT, CDR2 YNNKEL (reference sequence). The CDR3 nucleotides read TGTGCCAGCAGCCAAGTTAAGGAGACCCAGTACTTC. Translating gives CASSQVKETQYF.

This clonotype was recorded many times. The J gene is TRBJ2-5, the V gene TRBV25-1; possible D gene TRBD2, 5 bases. The CDR3 spans 15 residues. The germline CDR1 and CDR2 sequences are MGHDK and SYGVNS. V lost 0 bases to trimming and J lost 5 bases, with 13 bases between them. DNA of the CDR3: TGTGCCAGCAGTGAATATCGCGGAGGCCCCGAGACCCAGTACTTC. Its protein is CASSEYRGGPETQYF.

J is TRBJ2-4 and V is TRBV11-1; D is perhaps TRBD1 (6 bases). The CDR3 length is 13 residues. Germline CDR1 and CDR2: SGHAT and FQDESV (reference sequence). V dropped 5 bases and J dropped 9 bases, with 14 bases sitting between them. The DNA of the CDR3 is TGTGCCAGCAGCCCCAGGGGTGTGGGCATTCAGTACTTC. It yields the protein CASSPRGVGIQYF.

This clonotype was found many times. The V and J genes are TRBV24-1 and TRBJ2-1; D is unresolved. V lost 0 bases to trimming and J lost 13 bases, with 6 bases between them. This CDR3 has 11 amino acids. CDR1 is KGHDR, CDR2 SFDVKD, per germline. The CDR3 is CATSDLGVQFF. CDR3 DNA: TGTGCCACCAGTGATTTGGGGGTCCAGTTCTTC.